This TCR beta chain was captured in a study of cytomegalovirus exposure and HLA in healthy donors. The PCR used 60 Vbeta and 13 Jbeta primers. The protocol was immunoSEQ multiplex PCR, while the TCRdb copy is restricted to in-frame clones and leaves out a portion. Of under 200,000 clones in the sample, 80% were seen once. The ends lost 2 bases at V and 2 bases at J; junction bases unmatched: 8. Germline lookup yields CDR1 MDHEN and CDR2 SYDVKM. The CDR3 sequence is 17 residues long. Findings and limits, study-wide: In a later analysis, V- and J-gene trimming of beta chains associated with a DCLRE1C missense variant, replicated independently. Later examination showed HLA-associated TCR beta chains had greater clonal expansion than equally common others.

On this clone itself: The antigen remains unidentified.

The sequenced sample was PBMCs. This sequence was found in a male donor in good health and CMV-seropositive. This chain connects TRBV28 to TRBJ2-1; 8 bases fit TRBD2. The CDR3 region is CASSLPLAADTYNEQFF. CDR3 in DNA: TGTGCCAGCAGTTTACCACTAGCGGCCGACACCTACAATGAGCAGTTCTTC.